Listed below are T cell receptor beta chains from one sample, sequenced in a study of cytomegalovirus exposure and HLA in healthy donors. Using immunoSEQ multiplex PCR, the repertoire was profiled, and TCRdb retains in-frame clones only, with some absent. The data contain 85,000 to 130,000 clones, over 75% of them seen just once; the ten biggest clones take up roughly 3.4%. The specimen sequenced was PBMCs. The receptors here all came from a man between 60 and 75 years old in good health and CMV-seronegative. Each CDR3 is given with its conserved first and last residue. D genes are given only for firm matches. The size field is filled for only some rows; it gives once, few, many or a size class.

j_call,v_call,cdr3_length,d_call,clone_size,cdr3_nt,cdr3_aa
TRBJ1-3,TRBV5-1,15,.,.,TGCGCCAGCAGCTCCGCCCCGGGTTCTGGAAACACCATATATTTT,CASSSAPGSGNTIYF
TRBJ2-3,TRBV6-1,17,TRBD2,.,TGTGCCAGCGGTGGCGGGGGGGGGTTATCAGTCCCAGATACGCAGTATTTT,CASGGGGGLSVPDTQYF
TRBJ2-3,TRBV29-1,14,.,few,TGCAGCGTTGAATCCCCTTCTAGCACAGATACGCAGTATTTT,CSVESPSSTDTQYF
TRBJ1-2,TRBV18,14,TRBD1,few,TGTGCCAGCTCACCAGGACAGGGGAACTATGGCTACACCTTC,CASSPGQGNYGYTF
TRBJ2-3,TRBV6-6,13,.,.,TGTGCCAGCAGTCTGGGCGGGGAAGATACGCAGTATTTT,CASSLGGEDTQYF
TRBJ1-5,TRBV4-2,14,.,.,TGTGCCAGCAGCCTCCTCCAGGGGAATCAGCCCCAGCATTTT,CASSLLQGNQPQHF
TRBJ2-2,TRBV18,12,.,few,TGTGCCAGCTCGCCCCTAGTTGGGGAGCTGTTTTTT,CASSPLVGELFF
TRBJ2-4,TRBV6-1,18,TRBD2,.,TGTGCCAGCAGTGCGATGGAAGCGGGGGGACTAGCCAAAAACATTCAGTACTTC,CASSAMEAGGLAKNIQYF
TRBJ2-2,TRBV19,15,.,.,TGTGCCAGTAGTATAGGGGCCCGTACTTCCGGGGAGCTGTTTTTT,CASSIGARTSGELFF
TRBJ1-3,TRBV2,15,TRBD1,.,TGTGCCAGCAGTACTAACAGGGGCGGTGGAAACACCATATATTTT,CASSTNRGGGNTIYF
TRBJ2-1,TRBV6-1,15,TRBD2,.,TGTGCCAGCAGTGATCCTAGCGGGGGGTACAATGAGCAGTTCTTC,CASSDPSGGYNEQFF
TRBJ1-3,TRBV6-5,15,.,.,TGTGCCAGCAGCCCCACCAGGGGCTCTGGAAACACCATATATTTT,CASSPTRGSGNTIYF
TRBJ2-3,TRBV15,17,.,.,TGTGCCACCAGCAGAGCGAAGGACACCCCTAACACAGATACGCAGTATTTT,CATSRAKDTPNTDTQYF
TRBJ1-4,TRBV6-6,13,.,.,TGTGCCACCAGACAGCTCTTGGGTGAAAAACTGTTTTTT,CATRQLLGEKLFF
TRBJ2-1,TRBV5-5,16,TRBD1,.,TGTGCCAGCAGCTTTTCGCCGGGACAGGGAGGAAATGAGCAGTTCTTC,CASSFSPGQGGNEQFF
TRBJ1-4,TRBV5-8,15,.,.,TGTGCCAGCAGCCCCTTCAGGGGTCTTAGTGAAAAACTGTTTTTT,CASSPFRGLSEKLFF
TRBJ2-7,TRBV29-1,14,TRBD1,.,TGCAGCGTCGACTCTTCGGACAGGGACTACGAGCAGTACTTC,CSVDSSDRDYEQYF
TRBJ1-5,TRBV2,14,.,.,TGTGCCAGCAGTCTGGCCCTGAGCAATCAGCCCCAGCATTTT,CASSLALSNQPQHF
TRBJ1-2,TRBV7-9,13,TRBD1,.,TGTGCCAGCAGCTCGGGACAGGTCTATGGCTACACCTTC,CASSSGQVYGYTF
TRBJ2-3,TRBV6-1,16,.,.,TGTGCCAGCAGTGAAGGAATCGGGGTCGGCGGAGATACGCAGTATTTT,CASSEGIGVGGDTQYF
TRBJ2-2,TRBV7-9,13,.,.,TGTGCCAGCGCCGACTTGAACACCGGGGAGCTGTTTTTT,CASADLNTGELFF
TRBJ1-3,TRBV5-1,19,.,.,TGCGCCAGCAGCTTGGATGGGGGGAGCCGATTTCTCTCTGGAAACACCATATATTTT,CASSLDGGSRFLSGNTIYF
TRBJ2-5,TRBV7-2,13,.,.,TGTGCCAGCAGCTTTGGAGGGGATGAGACCCAGTACTTC,CASSFGGDETQYF
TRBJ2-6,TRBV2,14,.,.,TGTGCCAGCACGGGGGAAGCTGGGGCCAACGTCCTGACTTTC,CASTGEAGANVLTF
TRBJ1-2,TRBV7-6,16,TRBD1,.,TGTGCCAGCAGCCCCCGGGACAGGGTAGAGAATTATGGCTACACCTTC,CASSPRDRVENYGYTF